Following are 25 T cell receptor beta chains from one sample sequenced in a study of TIL therapy for anti-PD-1-resistant metastatic lung cancer. The libraries were made with immunoSEQ v3. Data came from immunoSEQ multiplex PCR; TCRdb stores just in-frame clones and leaves some out. The repertoire has a few thousand clones, roughly 64% of them found once; the top ten carry roughly 8.7%. Sample time point: pre-treatment sample, taken before nivolumab and TIL therapy. Most excised metastases sampled were pleural nodules or supraclavicular lymph nodes. The material sequenced was tumor tissue, taken at baseline. Every receptor here comes from a man between 65 and 85 years old with non-small cell lung cancer.

The chain carries TRBV4-1 and TRBJ2-1, with a possible D match to TRBD1 (6 bases). There are 14 residues in the CDR3. V was pared by 2 bases and J by 9 bases, with 14 bases between. From germline, CDR1 is MGHRA and CDR2 YSYEKL. The CDR3 DNA follows: TGCGCCAGCAGCCAACCTACAGGGAACGGTGAGCAGTTCTTC. Translated, it gives CASSQPTGNGEQFF.

Written as DNA, the CDR3 is TGTGCCAGCAGTTCGGGGGGGCGAGGCTACACCTTC. This translates into CASSSGGRGYTF. This chain connects TRBV6-5 to TRBJ1-2; D is possibly TRBD1 (6 bases). Trimming cost V 4 bases and J 8 bases, with 11 bases left between them. CDR3 length equals 12 residues. Germline V gives CDR1 MNHEY, CDR2 SVGAGI.

This chain joins TRBV6-1 and TRBJ1-1; D may be TRBD1 (5 bases). V was pared by 5 bases and J by 6 bases, with 13 bases between. The germline CDR1 and CDR2 sequences are MNHNS and SASEGT. This CDR3 has 13 amino acids. Here the CDR3 reads CASSYQGIAEAFF. CDR3 in DNA: TGTGCCAGCAGTTATCAGGGTATAGCTGAAGCTTTCTTT.

The J gene is TRBJ1-2, the V gene TRBV28; the D is unclear. V shed 6 bases and J shed 4 bases, with 9 bases lying between them. The CDR3 totals 12 residues. Germline CDR1 is MDHEN and CDR2 is SYDVKM. The CDR3 region is CASRPHLYGYTF. The DNA of the CDR3 is TGTGCCAGCAGACCTCATCTCTATGGCTACACCTTC.

For the CDR3, the DNA is TGCGCCAGCAGCTTTGGAGGGCGTGGCGGCACAGATACGCAGTATTTT. Translated: CASSFGGRGGTDTQYF. V gene TRBV5-1 combines with J gene TRBJ2-3; weak D call: TRBD2 (6 bases). With 2 bases removed from V and 1 base from J, the gap between germline ends came to 14 bases. The CDR3 loop spans 16 amino acids. Germline CDR1 SGHRS, CDR2 YFSETQ. Variable domain in full (rest from reference TRBV5-1 and TRBJ2-3): KAGVTQTPRYLIKTRGQQVTLSCSPISGHRSVSWYQQTPGQGLQFLFEYFSETQRNKGNFPGRFSGRQFSNSRSEMNVSTLELGDSALYLCASSFGGRGGTDTQYFGPGTRLTVL.

The rearrangement uses TRBV4-3 and TRBJ2-7; D is possibly TRBD2 (6 bases). This CDR3 is 15 amino acids long. Trimming removed 0 bases at V and 4 bases at J, with 13 bases between. The germline gives CDR1 LGHNA, CDR2 YSLEER. The CDR3 loop reads CASSQDRASDYEQYF. CDR3 DNA: TGCGCCAGCAGCCAAGATCGGGCTAGCGATTACGAGCAGTACTTC.

This chain joins TRBV7-9 and TRBJ2-7; D is ambiguous. Germline values: CDR1 SEHNR, CDR2 FQNEAQ (reference sequence). Trimming removed 2 bases at V and 6 bases at J, with 11 bases between. The CDR3 contains 13 residues. In nucleotides, the CDR3 is TGTGCCAGCAGCTTAACGATTGGTGCCGAGCAGTACTTC. Encoded protein: CASSLTIGAEQYF.

The rearrangement links TRBV30 to TRBJ2-1; D is unresolved. Germline assignment: CDR1 GTSNPN and CDR2 SVGIG (reference sequence). Trimming cost V 2 bases and J 0 bases, with 8 bases left between them. The length of the CDR3 is 14 residues. This CDR3 reads CAWSLQSSYNEQFF. In DNA, the CDR3 is TGTGCCTGGAGTCTACAGAGCTCCTACAATGAGCAGTTCTTC.

This rearrangement joins TRBV2 to TRBJ2-3; D is possibly TRBD2 (7 bases). This CDR3 contains 15 residues. V lost 9 bases, J lost 0 bases, and 16 bases lay in between. Germline V gives CDR1 SNHLY, CDR2 FYNNEI. CDR3 nucleotide sequence: TGTGCCAGAGGGGGGGGTAGCGGGAGCACAGATACGCAGTATTTT. Amino acids: CARGGGSGSTDTQYF.

The chain is built from TRBV28 and TRBJ1-4, with a possible D match to TRBD1 (5 bases). The CDR3 contains 18 residues. In germline, CDR1 is MDHEN, CDR2 SYDVKM. The V end lost 7 bases, the J end lost 2 bases, and 23 bases lay between the germline ends. In DNA, the CDR3 is TGTGCCAGCAACAACCGGGACTTTTTTAGGTCGACTAATGAAAAACTGTTTTTT. This codes for CASNNRDFFRSTNEKLFF.

The rearrangement links TRBV19 to TRBJ2-1; D might be TRBD1 (6 bases). Germline CDR1 LNHDA, CDR2 SQIVND (reference sequence). The CDR3 consists of 14 residues. Trimming removed 4 bases from V and 5 bases from J, with 12 bases in between. The CDR3 nucleotides read TGTGCCAGTAGTACACAGGGTTTCGACAATGAGCAGTTCTTC. The encoded protein is CASSTQGFDNEQFF.

Comments on this clone: In the same sample, other DNA sequences code for this CDR3. The genes are TRBV11-2 and TRBJ1-2; no clear D gene. V lost 5 bases, J lost 1 base, and 8 bases lay in between. This CDR3 is 13 amino acids long. Germline CDR1 reads SGHAT; CDR2 reads FQNNGV. The DNA of the CDR3 is TGTGCCAGCAGCCTTACTGATAACTATGGCTACACCTTC. Amino acids: CASSLTDNYGYTF.

V usage is TRBV6-5 and J usage is TRBJ2-7; TRBD2 might be the D (5 bases). The V gene's germline CDR1 is MNHEY and CDR2 SVGAGI. This CDR3 has 16 amino acids. V shed 0 bases and J shed 2 bases, with 14 bases lying between them. The CDR3 here is CASSYSSLGGAYEQYF. In DNA form, the CDR3 reads TGTGCCAGCAGTTACTCGAGCCTCGGAGGAGCCTACGAGCAGTACTTC.

The chain recombines TRBV11-3 with TRBJ2-1, with D unresolved. The CDR3 length is 13 residues. The germline CDR1 and CDR2 sequences are SGHNT and YENEEA. Trimming removed 1 base from V and 6 bases from J, with 7 bases in between. CDR3 in amino acids: CASSLGPPNEQFF. CDR3 in DNA: TGTGCCAGCAGCTTAGGACCCCCCAATGAGCAGTTCTTC.

The rearrangement uses TRBV29-1 and TRBJ2-3; 11 bases line up with TRBD2. V shed 3 bases, J shed 6 bases, and the junction held 5 bases outside the gene matches. Germline CDR1 SQVTM, CDR2 ANQGSEA. The length of the CDR3 is 14 residues. The CDR3 nucleotides read TGCAGCGTTGATTTCGGGACTAGCGGTGATACGCAGTATTTT. Protein sequence: CSVDFGTSGDTQYF.

The rearrangement joins TRBV28 to TRBJ2-1; tentative D call: TRBD2 (6 bases). Germline V gene lookup returns CDR1 MDHEN and CDR2 SYDVKM. V lost 6 bases, J lost 4 bases, and 22 bases lay in between. This CDR3 has 17 residues. This CDR3 reads CASRKNPGTSRYNEQFF. The CDR3 DNA sequence: TGTGCCAGCAGAAAAAACCCCGGGACTTCCAGGTACAATGAGCAGTTCTTC.

This clone was observed a few times. The chain is built from TRBV28 and TRBJ2-1; TRBD2 matches 7 bases. V was clipped by 7 bases and J by 3 bases; unmatched bases: 6. Per germline, CDR1 MDHEN and CDR2 SYDVKM. There are 14 residues in the CDR3. Here the CDR3 reads CASTGGSVYNEQFF. DNA for the CDR3: TGTGCCAGCACAGGCGGGAGTGTCTACAATGAGCAGTTCTTC. Together with reference TRBV28 and TRBJ2-1, the CDR3 gives the full variable domain: DVKVTQSSRYLVKRTGEKVFLECVQDMDHENMFWYRQDPGLGLRLIYFSYDVKMKEKGDIPEGYSVSREKKERFSLILESASTNQTSMYLCASTGGSVYNEQFFGPGTRLTVL.

The chain uses TRBV5-4 and TRBJ2-2; 9 bases agree with TRBD2. Germline assignment: CDR1 SGHNT and CDR2 YYREEE (reference sequence). With V trimmed by 2 bases and J by 0 bases, 2 bases remained unmatched. The CDR3 runs 16 residues. CDR3 sequence reads: CASSLAGGANTGELFF. DNA of the CDR3: TGTGCCAGCAGCTTAGCGGGAGGAGCGAACACCGGGGAGCTGTTTTTT.

This rearrangement joins TRBV30 to TRBJ2-3; D unclear. Germline CDR1 GTSNPN, CDR2 SVGIG (reference sequence). This CDR3 region has 11 residues. V lost 1 base, J lost 7 bases, and 6 bases lay in between. The CDR3 sequence is CAWSESNTQYF. In DNA, the CDR3 is TGTGCCTGGAGTGAGAGTAATACGCAGTATTTT.

The chain employs TRBV7-2 and TRBJ2-5; TRBD1 might be the D (5 bases). Trimming removed 1 base at V and 4 bases at J, with 16 bases between. Germline CDR1 SGHTA, CDR2 FQGNSA. The CDR3 consists of 16 residues. CDR3 in DNA: TGTGCCAGCAGCTTAGTGTCAGGACGAAGGGGAGAGACCCAGTACTTC. Amino acids: CASSLVSGRRGETQYF.

The chain is built from TRBV11-3 and TRBJ2-3, with 11 bases lining up with TRBD2. V lost 5 bases, J lost 7 bases, and 5 bases stayed unmatched. This CDR3 is built from 14 residues. Germline V gene data show CDR1 as SGHNT and CDR2 as YENEEA. The CDR3 DNA reads TGTGCCAGCAGCATAGCGGGAGGGTCGAATACGCAGTATTTT. This translates into CASSIAGGSNTQYF.

This chain links TRBV19 with TRBJ2-5; 8 bases align to TRBD2. Germline V gene sequence: CDR1 LNHDA, CDR2 SQIVND (reference sequence). V lost 6 bases and J lost 4; bases outside the gene matches: 4. The CDR3 has 13 amino acids. The CDR3, as DNA: TGTGCCAGTAGCGGGAGGGAGCGAGAGACCCAGTACTTC. Translated, it gives CASSGRERETQYF.

V and J are TRBV2 and TRBJ2-6; the match to TRBD1 covers 9 bases. In germline, CDR1 is SNHLY, CDR2 FYNNEI. The V and J ends lost 6 bases and 3 bases, in that order; junction bases with no gene match: 12. This CDR3 has 18 residues. The CDR3 region is CASSASWDRVDGANVLTF. In DNA, the CDR3 is TGTGCCAGCAGCGCCTCTTGGGACAGGGTAGATGGGGCCAACGTCCTGACTTTC. The variable domain in full, completed from reference TRBV2 and TRBJ2-6, reads EPEVTQTPSHQVTQMGQEVILRCVPISNHLYFYWYRQILGQKVEFLVSFYNNEISEKSEIFDDQFSVERPDGSNFTLKIRSTKLEDSAMYFCASSASWDRVDGANVLTFGAGSRLTVL.

This chain links TRBV7-9 with TRBJ2-1; no definite D call. V dropped 6 bases and J dropped 10 bases, with 16 bases sitting between them. The CDR3 contains 13 residues. Germline-derived CDR1 and CDR2 are SEHNR and FQNEAQ (reference sequence). The DNA of the CDR3 is TGTGCCAGCAGAACAGAGGCCTTAGTAGAGCAGTTCTTC. This encodes CASRTEALVEQFF.

The chain links TRBV21-1 to TRBJ2-5; TRBD2 reflects the table's D call only, with no check against the DNA. TRBV21-1 is a recognized pseudogene. The CDR3 length is 18 residues. The CDR3 bases are TGTGCCAGCAGCAAAGAAGTTTCTAGCGGGAGGGCCCGTGAGACCCAGTACTTC. Translating it yields CASSKEVSSGRARETQYF.